The T cell receptor (beta chain) under discussion was sequenced for a study of blood T cell repertoires in COVID-19. Only in-frame clones appear in the TCRdb table, and some are missing; sequencing was by immunoSEQ multiplex PCR. Among 65,000 to 70,000 clones listed, about 86% were seen once. Trimming stripped 4 bases from V and 4 bases from J, with 3 bases between. The CDR3 is 11 residues long. Germline CDR1 is ENHRY and CDR2 is SYGVKD. This clonotype was sampled from a middle-aged man with acute or convalescent COVID-19. The chain combines TRBV10-3 with TRBJ2-3; D remains ambiguous. Sequencing was done on a sample of peripheral blood. In DNA, the CDR3 is TGTGCCATCAGTGCCTCAGATACGCAGTATTTT. The encoded protein is CAISASDTQYF.